This passage covers 32 T cell receptor beta chains from one sample sequenced in a study of T cell responses to AZD1222 COVID-19 vaccine. Sequencing was performed with immunoSEQ multiplex PCR; in TCRdb, only in-frame clones are kept and a portion is missing. In the table there are tens of thousands of clones, approximately 90% of which are singletons. The sample consisted of peripheral blood, taken on day 0 of AZD1222 vaccination. The receptors shown here come from an adult in good health.

The V call is TRBV7-2, the J call TRBJ2-1, with D perhaps matching TRBD2 (7 bases). CDR3 length: 19 residues. Trimming took 4 bases from V and 7 from J, leaving 29 bases between them. Germline assignment: CDR1 SGHTA and CDR2 FQGNSA. The CDR3 protein is CASSYSQGGRIRGGNEQFF. CDR3 bases: TGTGCCAGCAGCTATTCTCAGGGCGGGAGAATCAGAGGGGGAAATGAGCAGTTCTTC.

This chain joins TRBV6-5 and TRBJ2-7; 8 bases map to TRBD2. Germline loops: CDR1 MNHEY, CDR2 SVGAGI. This CDR3 has 14 residues. J gave up 3 bases and V 5 bases, and 6 bases lay outside the gene matches. CDR3 bases: TGTGCCAGCAGTACCGGGACTAGGGGCTACGAGCAGTACTTC. Protein product: CASSTGTRGYEQYF.

The V call is TRBV5-1, the J call TRBJ1-1; D gene ambiguous. V gave up 2 bases and J gave up 3 bases, with 11 bases separating them. CDR3 size: 14 residues. The V gene's germline CDR1 is SGHRS and CDR2 YFSETQ. This chain's CDR3 is CASSFRGPYTEAFF. Here the CDR3 DNA reads TGCGCCAGCAGCTTCAGAGGACCCTACACTGAAGCTTTCTTT. Based on the CDR3 plus reference TRBV5-1 and TRBJ1-1, the full variable domain is KAGVTQTPRYLIKTRGQQVTLSCSPISGHRSVSWYQQTPGQGLQFLFEYFSETQRNKGNFPGRFSGRQFSNSRSEMNVSTLELGDSALYLCASSFRGPYTEAFFGQGTRLTVV.

V usage is TRBV6-5 and J usage is TRBJ1-1; D possibly corresponds to TRBD1 (6 bases). This CDR3 has 14 residues. V lost 8 bases and J 0 bases, leaving 13 bases between the germline ends. From germline, CDR1 is MNHEY and CDR2 SVGAGI. The CDR3 DNA sequence: TGTGCCAGCGGATGGACAGCCATGAACACTGAAGCTTTCTTT. Translation gives CASGWTAMNTEAFF.

This chain connects TRBV28 to TRBJ1-1; TRBD1 might be the D (5 bases). Germline V lookup: CDR1 MDHEN, CDR2 SYDVKM. Trimming took 5 bases from V and 1 from J, leaving 11 bases between them. The CDR3 extends over 14 amino acids. CDR3 bases: TGTGCCAGCAGTGTTTCCAGGGAGAACACTGAAGCTTTCTTT. Its protein is CASSVSRENTEAFF.

This clone was found a few times. This chain joins TRBV6-4 and TRBJ1-5; possibly TRBD1 for D (5 bases). Germline CDR1 and CDR2: MRHNA and SNTAGT. V was shortened by 5 bases and J by 5 bases, with 13 bases between the two germline ends. This CDR3 is built from 14 residues. CDR3 sequence (DNA): TGTGCCAGCAGTCCTACAGGTTTCGATCAGCCCCAGCATTTT. This translates into CASSPTGFDQPQHF.

The chain uses TRBV6-6 and TRBJ2-7; 8 bases match TRBD2. This CDR3 is built from 14 residues. Losses at the gene ends were 6 bases for V and 0 bases for J; bases not matched to a gene: 4. Germline-derived CDR1 and CDR2 are MNHNY and SVGAGI (reference sequence). The CDR3 region is CASRAGAPSYEQYF. CDR3 in DNA: TGTGCCAGCAGAGCGGGGGCCCCCTCCTACGAGCAGTACTTC.

The chain combines TRBV10-3 with TRBJ1-1; 11 bases map to TRBD1. V gave up 1 base and J gave up 0 bases; unmatched junction bases: 4. Germline CDR1 is ENHRY and CDR2 is SYGVKD. This CDR3 region has 17 residues. This CDR3 reads CAISEWGTGGMNTEAFF. The CDR3 DNA reads TGTGCCATCAGTGAGTGGGGGACAGGGGGGATGAACACTGAAGCTTTCTTT.

CDR3 nucleotide sequence: TGTGCCAGCAGCGTAGGGCGGCAGGGTTCTTACAATGAGCAGTTCTTC. Translating it yields CASSVGRQGSYNEQFF. The genes are TRBV9 and TRBJ2-1; D possibly corresponds to TRBD1 (5 bases). CDR3 size: 16 residues. Germline CDR1 is SGDLS and CDR2 is YYNGEE. Trimming stripped 0 bases from V and 4 bases from J, with 14 bases between.

This chain joins TRBV3-1 (or the pseudogene TRBV3-2) and TRBJ1-2; 7 bases are shared with TRBD1. CDR3 length equals 13 residues. Germline lookup yields CDR1 LGHDT and CDR2 YNNKEL (reference sequence). The V segment lost 2 bases and the J segment 8 bases; nucleotides outside the gene matches: 5. The CDR3 nucleotides read TGTGCCAGCAGCCAAAACAGGGGAAGCGGCTACACCTTC. Protein: CASSQNRGSGYTF.

This chain joins TRBV28 and TRBJ1-4; D unclear. Germline CDR1 is MDHEN and CDR2 is SYDVKM. This CDR3 has 14 amino acids. The germline V and J ends were trimmed by 5 bases and 10 bases, with 17 bases remaining between them. This CDR3 reads CASSTSNPGGKLFF. The CDR3 DNA sequence: TGTGCCAGCAGTACGTCAAACCCCGGCGGAAAACTGTTTTTT. Full variable domain (remainder filled in from reference TRBV28 and TRBJ1-4): DVKVTQSSRYLVKRTGEKVFLECVQDMDHENMFWYRQDPGLGLRLIYFSYDVKMKEKGDIPEGYSVSREKKERFSLILESASTNQTSMYLCASSTSNPGGKLFFGSGTQLSVL.

This chain links TRBV18 with TRBJ2-7, with 10 bases fitting TRBD1. The ends lost 2 bases at V and 6 bases at J; junction bases unmatched: 1. The CDR3 spans 13 residues. The germline CDR1 and CDR2 sequences are KGHSH and LQKENI. The CDR3 spells CASSPGDRGEQYF. In nucleotides, the CDR3 is TGTGCCAGCTCACCAGGGGACAGGGGCGAGCAGTACTTC.

The chain's CDR3 is CASSPTTSAAYEQYF. CDR3 nucleotides: TGTGCCAGCAGCCCAACGACTAGCGCCGCCTACGAGCAGTACTTC. V and J are TRBV9 and TRBJ2-7; 8 nucleotides align to TRBD2. Trimming took 4 bases from V and 2 from J; bases not matched to a gene: 8. This CDR3 has 15 residues. Per the germline V gene, CDR1 is SGDLS and CDR2 is YYNGEE.

The chain carries TRBV7-2 and TRBJ2-2; D not certain. V lost 1 base and J 4 bases, leaving 4 bases between the germline ends. This CDR3 is built from 13 residues. The germline V gene encodes CDR1 SGHTA and CDR2 FQGNSA. The CDR3 nucleotides read TGTGCCAGCAGCTTAGTTGCCACCGGGGAGCTGTTTTTT. Protein: CASSLVATGELFF.

The chain joins TRBV3-1 (or the pseudogene TRBV3-2) to TRBJ1-1, with D perhaps matching TRBD1 (5 bases). Germline-derived CDR1 and CDR2 are LGHDT and YNNKEL (reference sequence). The CDR3 has 15 residues. V lost 0 bases and J lost 1, with 9 bases in between. The CDR3 coding sequence is TGTGCCAGCAGCCAAGATGTGACAGCGAACACTGAAGCTTTCTTT. Translating it yields CASSQDVTANTEAFF.

The rearrangement joins TRBV5-1 to TRBJ1-5; D remains unclear. CDR1 is SGHRS, CDR2 YFSETQ, per germline. This CDR3 spans 13 amino acids. The V end was cut by 0 bases, the J end by 3 bases, with 4 bases between. This CDR3 reads CASSLAYNQPQHF. DNA for the CDR3: TGCGCCAGCAGCTTGGCCTACAATCAGCCCCAGCATTTT.

This sequence joins TRBV19 and TRBJ1-5; the match to TRBD1 covers 7 bases. CDR1 is LNHDA and CDR2 is SQIVND in the germline V gene (reference sequence). The J segment lost 0 bases and the V segment lost 9 bases, leaving 8 bases of the junction unmatched. This CDR3 is 15 amino acids long. CDR3 nucleotide sequence: TGTGCCAGCGGACCGACAGGGATTAGCAATCAGCCCCAGCATTTT. Its translation: CASGPTGISNQPQHF.

V is TRBV5-1 and J is TRBJ2-6; no definite D call. From germline, CDR1 is SGHRS and CDR2 YFSETQ. Trimming took off 4 bases at V and 2 bases at J, with 16 bases between the two ends. This CDR3 is built from 17 residues. CDR3 in DNA: TGCGCCAGCAGCCCTGGACGAGCCGGCGCTGGGGCCAACGTCCTGACTTTC. As protein: CASSPGRAGAGANVLTF.

This clone was observed a few times. This sequence joins TRBV5-1 and TRBJ1-6; 9 bases line up with TRBD1. The germline CDR1 and CDR2 sequences are SGHRS and YFSETQ. This CDR3 is 15 amino acids long. V lost 0 bases and J lost 9; bases outside the gene matches: 4. DNA for the CDR3: TGCGCCAGCAGCTTGGCTGGACAGGGGAGTTCACCCCTCCACTTT. This sequence encodes CASSLAGQGSSPLHF.

The genes are TRBV19 and TRBJ2-3; no reliable D call. This CDR3 region has 13 residues. Per the germline V gene, CDR1 is LNHDA and CDR2 is SQIVND (reference sequence). Trimming shortened V by 3 bases and J by 1 base, and 5 bases separated the two germline ends. CDR3 protein: CASSMSGTDTQYF. CDR3 sequence (DNA): TGTGCCAGTAGTATGAGCGGCACAGATACGCAGTATTTT.

This chain uses TRBV5-1 with TRBJ1-2, with D maybe TRBD1 (6 bases). This CDR3 has 16 residues. The V gene's germline CDR1 is SGHRS and CDR2 YFSETQ. The germline V and J ends were trimmed by 0 bases and 3 bases, with 15 bases remaining between them. Here the CDR3 DNA reads TGCGCCAGCAGCTTGGACGGGGGGGCGCAGGACTATGGCTACACCTTC. This codes for CASSLDGGAQDYGYTF.

CDR3 DNA: TGCGCCAGCAGTGAGTCCACCGGACGGTATGAGCAGTACTTC. Translation: CASSESTGRYEQYF. This chain links TRBV10-1 with TRBJ2-7; D gene uncertain. The length of the CDR3 is 14 residues. V lost 0 bases, J lost 7 bases, and 13 bases lay in between. Germline CDR1 and CDR2: WNHNN and SYGVQD (reference sequence).

This chain joins TRBV3-1 (or the pseudogene TRBV3-2) and TRBJ2-7, with 8 bases matching TRBD1. This CDR3 has 16 amino acids. Losses at the gene ends were 1 base for V and 3 bases for J; bases not matched to a gene: 8. Per germline, CDR1 LGHDT and CDR2 YNNKEL (reference sequence). This CDR3 reads CASSQVDRGPLYEQYF. DNA of the CDR3: TGTGCCAGCAGCCAAGTTGACAGGGGACCTCTCTACGAGCAGTACTTC.

The V and J genes are TRBV5-1 and TRBJ1-1; D remains unclear. The V end lost 5 bases, the J end lost 0 bases, and 14 bases lay between the germline ends. Germline CDR1 and CDR2: SGHRS and YFSETQ. This CDR3 region has 15 residues. The CDR3 loop is CASSSSPGVNTEAFF. CDR3 in DNA: TGCGCCAGCAGTTCCTCCCCGGGAGTGAACACTGAAGCTTTCTTT.

The rearrangement uses TRBV5-6 and TRBJ1-2, with 9 bases lining up with TRBD1. This CDR3 contains 16 residues. In germline, CDR1 is SGHDT, CDR2 YYEEEE. V lost 4 bases to trimming and J lost 2 bases; unmatched junction nucleotides: 9. CDR3 bases: TGTGCCAGCAGCCGGTACGCTACAGGGGGCAACTATGGCTACACCTTC. Amino acid sequence: CASSRYATGGNYGYTF.

The chain has TRBV19 and TRBJ1-2, with a tentative D call TRBD1 (5 bases). The germline V gene has CDR1 LNHDA and CDR2 SQIVND (reference sequence). The CDR3 has 14 residues. V lost 3 bases and J lost 6, with 14 bases in between. The CDR3 protein is CASSMVSREDGYTF. CDR3 DNA sequence: TGTGCCAGTAGTATGGTCAGCAGGGAGGATGGCTACACCTTC.

This clone was seen a handful of times. This chain links TRBV3-1 (or the pseudogene TRBV3-2) with TRBJ2-7; TRBD1 agrees at 9 bases. Germline-derived CDR1 and CDR2 are LGHDT and YNNKEL (reference sequence). Trimming took 2 bases from V and 4 from J; bases not matched to a gene: 6. This CDR3 has 15 amino acids. This CDR3 reads CASSQTPGQGYEQYF. The CDR3, as DNA: TGTGCCAGCAGCCAAACCCCGGGACAGGGATACGAGCAGTACTTC.

CDR3 amino acids: CASSLSTTHNEQFF. The CDR3 DNA follows: TGTGCCAGCAGCTTGTCGACTACCCACAATGAGCAGTTCTTC. The V and J genes are TRBV5-5 and TRBJ2-1; D is perhaps TRBD2 (5 bases). Trimming took off 1 base at V and 5 bases at J, with 10 bases between the two ends. The CDR3 is made up of 14 amino acids. The germline V gene has CDR1 SGHKS and CDR2 YYEKEE (reference sequence).

The gene calls are TRBV28 and TRBJ1-1; D unresolved. Trimming cost V 7 bases and J 5 bases, with 11 bases left between them. The CDR3 extends over 12 amino acids. CDR1 MDHEN and CDR2 SYDVKM come from the germline V gene. CDR3 residues: CASTSWGTEAFF. The CDR3 DNA reads as TGTGCCAGCACCTCTTGGGGTACTGAAGCTTTCTTT.

The CDR3, as DNA: TGTGCCAGCAGTTTCCTCTTCGGCACTGAAGCTTTCTTT. Amino acid sequence: CASSFLFGTEAFF. The J gene is TRBJ1-1, the V gene TRBV12-3 or TRBV12-4; D unresolved. The CDR3 spans 13 residues. V shed 3 bases and J shed 4 bases, with 9 bases lying between them.

The chain has TRBV28 and TRBJ1-5; tentative D call: TRBD1 (6 bases). V was clipped by 7 bases and J by 3 bases, with 16 bases between them. CDR1 MDHEN and CDR2 SYDVKM come from the germline V gene. The length of the CDR3 is 15 residues. The chain's CDR3 is CASKEQGRNNQPQHF. In DNA form, the CDR3 reads TGTGCCAGCAAAGAACAGGGTAGGAACAATCAGCCCCAGCATTTT.

The rearrangement links TRBV7-8 to TRBJ1-3, with D perhaps matching TRBD1 (6 bases). CDR3 length: 16 amino acids. The ends were cut back, 0 bases at V and 3 bases at J, with 12 bases in the middle. Germline CDR1 and CDR2: SGHVS and FQNEAQ. CDR3 protein: CASSLAGTRGGNTIYF. DNA of the CDR3: TGTGCCAGCAGCTTAGCCGGGACAAGGGGTGGAAACACCATATATTTT.